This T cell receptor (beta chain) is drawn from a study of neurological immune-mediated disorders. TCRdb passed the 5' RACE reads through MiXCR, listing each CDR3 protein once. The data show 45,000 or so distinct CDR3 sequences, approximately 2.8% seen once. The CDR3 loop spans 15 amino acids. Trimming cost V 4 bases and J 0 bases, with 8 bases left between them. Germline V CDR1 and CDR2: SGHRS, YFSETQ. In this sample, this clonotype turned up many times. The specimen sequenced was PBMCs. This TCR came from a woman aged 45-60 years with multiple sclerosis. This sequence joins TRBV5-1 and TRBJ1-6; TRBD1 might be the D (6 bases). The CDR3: CASSLDSSYNSPLHF. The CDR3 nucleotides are TGCGCCAGCAGCCTGGACAGCTCCTATAATTCACCCCTCCACTTT.